The 26 T cell receptor beta chains presented below share a single source sample, sequenced in a study of CD8 T cells in ankylosing spondylitis. MiXCR, applied by TCRdb to the 5' RACE reads, yields one record per CDR3 protein. Here the sample spans roughly 240,000 distinct CDR3 sequences, roughly a third being singletons. Sequencing used blood, either unsorted or a sorted T cell fraction (not recorded which). These receptors originate from a male donor with ankylosing spondylitis or in good health (not recorded which).

The chain links TRBV10-3 to TRBJ1-4; D may be TRBD1 (6 bases). The CDR3 runs to 14 residues. CDR1 and CDR2 from the germline V gene are ENHRY and SYGVKD. Trimming shortened V by 6 bases and J by 5 bases, and 13 bases separated the two germline ends. CDR3 in DNA: TGTGCCATCAGCGGCGCAGGGACAAATGAAAAACTGTTTTTT. This codes for CAISGAGTNEKLFF.

The V gene is TRBV29-1, the J gene TRBJ2-1; 7 nucleotides align to TRBD1. Germline CDR1 is SQVTM and CDR2 is ANQGSEA. J gave up 0 bases and V 6 bases, and 14 bases lay outside the gene matches. CDR3 length: 17 residues. The CDR3 DNA reads as TGCAGCGTCGTAAAACTGTACAGGGGATTCTCCTACAATGAGCAGTTCTTC. Protein sequence: CSVVKLYRGFSYNEQFF.

The J gene is TRBJ2-7, the V gene TRBV18, with 7 bases that match TRBD1. The length of the CDR3 is 14 residues. Germline V CDR1 and CDR2: KGHSH, LQKENI. V shed 3 bases and J 7 bases; nucleotides not matched to a gene: 9. CDR3 amino acids: CASSPAPRGSEQYF. CDR3 sequence (DNA): TGTGCCAGCTCACCCGCTCCCAGGGGGAGTGAGCAGTACTTC.

The V and J genes are TRBV10-3 and TRBJ2-2; 12 bases line up with TRBD2. V lost 3 bases to trimming and J lost 7 bases; unmatched junction nucleotides: 6. The CDR3 runs 16 residues. The V gene's germline CDR1 is ENHRY and CDR2 SYGVKD. The CDR3 reads CAISDRTSGVDGELFF. The CDR3, as DNA: TGTGCCATCAGTGACCGGACTAGCGGGGTCGACGGGGAGCTGTTTTTT.

The chain links TRBV12-3 or TRBV12-4 to TRBJ1-2, with 7 bases lining up with TRBD1. The length of the CDR3 is 13 residues. V gave up 5 bases and J gave up 4 bases; unmatched junction bases: 4. CDR3 sequence: CASSNRQGYGYTF. The CDR3, as DNA: TGTGCCAGCAGTAACCGACAGGGCTATGGCTACACCTTC.

This clonotype appeared a few times. The gene calls are TRBV12-3 or TRBV12-4 and TRBJ2-1; TRBD1 aligns across 8 bases. This CDR3 has 14 amino acids. V was clipped by 3 bases and J by 6 bases; unmatched bases: 4. CDR3 nucleotide sequence: TGTGCCAGCAGTTTGTTTACAGGGGGCAATGAGCAGTTCTTC. Amino acid sequence: CASSLFTGGNEQFF.

A few counts support this clonotype. The rearrangement joins TRBV9 to TRBJ1-6, with 7 nucleotides matching TRBD1. The CDR3 loop spans 13 amino acids. J lost 12 bases, V lost 3 bases, and 6 bases had no gene match. Germline CDR1 reads SGDLS; CDR2 reads YYNGEE. This chain's CDR3 is CASSARDRGPLHF. The CDR3 DNA is TGTGCCAGCAGCGCCCGGGACAGAGGACCCCTCCACTTT.

This clonotype was detected a few times. The chain employs TRBV18 and TRBJ2-7; D possibly corresponds to TRBD1 (5 bases). The CDR3 is 14 residues long. With 3 bases removed from V and 0 bases from J, the gap between germline ends came to 9 bases. Germline V gene data show CDR1 as KGHSH and CDR2 as LQKENI. The CDR3 nucleotides read TGTGCCAGCTCACCTCAGGGCCTCTCCTACGAGCAGTACTTC. Translated: CASSPQGLSYEQYF.

The gene calls are TRBV29-1 and TRBJ2-1; 7 bases line up with TRBD1. V gave up 5 bases and J gave up 0 bases; unmatched junction bases: 4. The CDR3 has 14 residues. Germline V gives CDR1 SQVTM, CDR2 ANQGSEA. This chain's CDR3 is CSVPDRSSYNEQFF. The CDR3, as DNA: TGCAGCGTTCCGGACAGGAGCTCCTACAATGAGCAGTTCTTC.

The chain has TRBV12-3 or TRBV12-4 and TRBJ2-1, with TRBD1 identical over 9 bases. The CDR3 length is 14 residues. V was pared by 7 bases and J by 3 bases, with 4 bases of the junction left unmatched. This CDR3 is CASTRQGDYNEQFF. CDR3 in DNA: TGTGCCAGCACTAGACAGGGGGACTACAATGAGCAGTTCTTC.

The chain joins TRBV7-9 to TRBJ1-2; D may be TRBD1 (6 bases). The CDR3 consists of 16 residues. The V gene lost 1 base and the J gene lost 4 bases, with 16 bases spanning the gap. The V gene's germline CDR1 is SEHNR and CDR2 FQNEAQ (reference sequence). CDR3 amino acids: CASSLDNVGTFYGYTF. The CDR3 DNA is TGTGCCAGCAGCTTAGATAATGTCGGGACATTCTATGGCTACACCTTC.

This clonotype was recorded a few times. The rearrangement links TRBV9 to TRBJ2-7; D may be TRBD2 (6 bases). The germline V and J ends were trimmed by 2 bases and 2 bases, with 14 bases remaining between them. The CDR3 extends over 15 amino acids. Per germline, CDR1 SGDLS and CDR2 YYNGEE. CDR3 loop: CASSVAPGGTYEQYF. CDR3 DNA: TGTGCCAGCAGCGTGGCCCCTGGCGGGACCTACGAGCAGTACTTC.

This clonotype was found a few times. The rearrangement links TRBV5-5 to TRBJ1-5, with a possible D match to TRBD1 (6 bases). Trimming removed 5 bases from V and 5 bases from J, with 14 bases in between. The germline V gene has CDR1 SGHKS and CDR2 YYEKEE (reference sequence). CDR3 size: 14 residues. The CDR3 protein is CASSNRAWDQPQHF. The CDR3 coding sequence is TGTGCCAGCAGTAACAGGGCATGGGATCAGCCCCAGCATTTT.

V usage is TRBV29-1 and J usage is TRBJ1-1, with D perhaps TRBD1 (5 bases). This CDR3 comprises 11 residues. The V end lost 4 bases, the J end lost 7 bases, and 10 bases lay between the germline ends. Germline CDR1 is SQVTM and CDR2 is ANQGSEA. The CDR3 loop reads CSVGTYGEAFF. The CDR3 nucleotides read TGCAGCGTTGGGACATATGGTGAAGCTTTCTTT. Variable domain in full (rest from reference TRBV29-1 and TRBJ1-1): SAVISQKPSRDICQRGTSLTIQCQVDSQVTMMFWYRQQPGQSLTLIATANQGSEATYESGFVIDKFPISRPNLTFSTLTVSNMSPEDSSIYLCSVGTYGEAFFGQGTRLTVV.

V gene TRBV6-1 combines with J gene TRBJ2-7; D is possibly TRBD1 (5 bases). This CDR3 is built from 13 residues. Germline V lookup: CDR1 MNHNS, CDR2 SASEGT. Trimming shortened V by 6 bases and J by 0 bases, and 9 bases separated the two germline ends. The CDR3 DNA follows: TGTGCCAGCAGAGGACATGTCTCCTACGAGCAGTACTTC. This translates into CASRGHVSYEQYF.

The V call is TRBV29-1, the J call TRBJ2-2, with D possibly being TRBD1 or TRBD2 (5 bases each). V was pared by 7 bases and J by 3 bases, with 12 bases between. CDR3 length equals 13 residues. In germline, CDR1 is SQVTM, CDR2 ANQGSEA. In nucleotides, the CDR3 is TGCAGCGCCCGACTGGGGGACACCGGGGAGCTGTTTTTT. Its protein is CSARLGDTGELFF.

This clonotype came up a few times. The chain combines TRBV5-1 with TRBJ1-1; maybe TRBD1 (6 bases). The length of the CDR3 is 15 residues. V was clipped by 4 bases and J by 5 bases, with 18 bases between them. Germline V gives CDR1 SGHRS, CDR2 YFSETQ. The CDR3 nucleotides are TGCGCCAGCAGCCCTGTGGGGGGCGCGATAACTGAAGCTTTCTTT. Translated, it gives CASSPVGGAITEAFF.

The CDR3 DNA sequence: TGTGCCAGCAGTCCCTACAGGGGACAGGGGACAGATACGCAGTATTTT. As protein: CASSPYRGQGTDTQYF. V is TRBV27 and J is TRBJ2-3, with 10 positions matching TRBD1. Germline values: CDR1 MNHEY, CDR2 SMNVEV (reference sequence). The CDR3 contains 16 residues. The V segment lost 5 bases and the J segment 3 bases; nucleotides outside the gene matches: 8.

The rearrangement links TRBV3-1 to TRBJ2-1; 9 bases are shared with TRBD1. Germline CDR1 and CDR2: LGHDT and YNNKEL (reference sequence). The CDR3 has 14 residues. Trimming took 5 bases from V and 8 from J; bases not matched to a gene: 7. CDR3 sequence reads: CASSYTGGWDEQFF. DNA for the CDR3: TGTGCCAGCAGCTATACAGGGGGCTGGGATGAGCAGTTCTTC.

The chain has TRBV7-7 and TRBJ2-3; TRBD1 aligns across 8 bases. Germline V lookup: CDR1 SSHAT, CDR2 FNYEAQ (reference sequence). The V segment lost 5 bases and the J segment 1 base; nucleotides outside the gene matches: 8. The CDR3 runs to 16 residues. The CDR3 DNA sequence: TGTGCCAGCAGCCCACCCGACAGGGGCGGCACAGATACGCAGTATTTT. Its translation: CASSPPDRGGTDTQYF. Full variable domain (remainder filled in from reference TRBV7-7 and TRBJ2-3): GAGVSQSPRYKVTKRGQDVTLRCDPISSHATLYWYQQALGQGPEFLTYFNYEAQPDKSGLPSDRFSAERPEGSISTLTIQRTEQRDSAMYRCASSPPDRGGTDTQYFGPGTRLTVL.

This chain connects TRBV28 to TRBJ1-3; D is unclear. V was pared by 6 bases and J by 4 bases, with 22 bases between. The CDR3 runs 17 residues. Germline V CDR1 and CDR2: MDHEN, SYDVKM. The CDR3 here is CASRPTSDASFGNTIYF. The CDR3 region has the DNA TGTGCCAGCAGGCCCACCTCGGATGCAAGTTTCGGAAACACCATATATTTT.

This clonotype was recorded a few times. This sequence joins TRBV20-1 and TRBJ2-5; 7 bases fit TRBD2. The germline gives CDR1 DFQATT, CDR2 SNEGSKA (reference sequence). V gave up 5 bases and J gave up 2 bases; unmatched junction bases: 2. This CDR3 has 12 amino acids. CDR3: CSALAEQETQYF. The CDR3 coding sequence is TGCAGTGCTCTAGCGGAACAAGAGACCCAGTACTTC.

V and J are TRBV5-8 and TRBJ1-5; tentative D call: TRBD1 (5 bases). The V gene's germline CDR1 is SGHTS and CDR2 YDEGEE. This CDR3 comprises 15 residues. V was clipped by 5 bases and J by 0 bases, with 12 bases between them. For the CDR3, the DNA is TGTGCCAGCAGGCCAGGGTCCTATAGCAATCAGCCCCAGCATTTT. Residues: CASRPGSYSNQPQHF.

The rearrangement links TRBV7-9 to TRBJ2-1; no reliable D call. V lost 3 bases to trimming and J lost 10 bases, with 13 bases between them. Germline CDR1 is SEHNR and CDR2 is FQNEAQ (reference sequence). The CDR3 totals 13 residues. This CDR3 reads CASSFKVVSEQFF. The CDR3 coding sequence is TGTGCCAGCAGCTTTAAAGTTGTTAGCGAGCAGTTCTTC.

Here the CDR3 DNA reads TGTGCCAGCAGCCAAGTTAGAGGGTACACCGGGGAGCTGTTTTTT. Encoded protein: CASSQVRGYTGELFF. The chain has TRBV14 and TRBJ2-2; D might be TRBD2 (5 bases). Germline lookup yields CDR1 SGHDN and CDR2 FVKESK. The CDR3 has 15 residues. The V end lost 1 base, the J end lost 3 bases, and 9 bases lay between the germline ends.

This clonotype occurred a few times. This CDR3 is CASSLLLITDTQYF. In DNA form, the CDR3 reads TGTGCCAGCAGCTTACTTCTTATCACAGATACGCAGTATTTT. This rearrangement joins TRBV11-2 to TRBJ2-3; D remains unclear. CDR1 is SGHAT and CDR2 is FQNNGV in the germline V gene. V gave up 2 bases and J gave up 2 bases, with 8 bases separating them. The CDR3 spans 14 residues.